The 32 T cell receptor beta chains listed next were all sequenced from one sample in a study of blood T cell repertoires in COVID-19. Repertoires were generated with immunoSEQ multiplex PCR, while TCRdb's copy carries only in-frame clones and drops some. The sample includes about 120,000 clones, about 74% of them seen just once. The sequencing input was peripheral blood. The receptors here all came from a man aged 70-80 years with acute or convalescent COVID-19.

This chain joins TRBV2 and TRBJ1-5; D possibly corresponds to TRBD1 (6 bases). The V end was cut by 10 bases, the J end by 5 bases, with 18 bases between. The CDR3 spans 14 residues. From germline, CDR1 is SNHLY and CDR2 FYNNEI. CDR3 nucleotides: TGTGCCATAGGGGGGGACGGTCAGGATCAGCCCCAGCATTTT. Protein sequence: CAIGGDGQDQPQHF.

The J gene is TRBJ2-1, the V gene TRBV18, with 11 bases matching TRBD2. The CDR3 is made up of 18 amino acids. J lost 0 bases, V lost 0 bases, and 4 bases had no gene match. Looked up from germline, CDR1 is KGHSH and CDR2 is LQKENI. The CDR3 spells CASSPPGLAGSSYNEQFF. The CDR3 coding sequence is TGTGCCAGCTCACCACCCGGACTAGCGGGTAGCTCCTACAATGAGCAGTTCTTC.

The chain joins TRBV7-2 to TRBJ1-4; perhaps TRBD1 as D (6 bases). Trimming shortened V by 0 bases and J by 3 bases, and 11 bases separated the two germline ends. The CDR3 is 16 amino acids. Germline CDR1 reads SGHTA; CDR2 reads FQGNSA. The chain's CDR3 is CASSLAGGAANEKLFF. The CDR3 bases are TGTGCCAGCAGCTTAGCGGGGGGGGCTGCTAATGAAAAACTGTTTTTT.

This clone occurred a few times. The V gene is TRBV25-1, the J gene TRBJ1-4; D is perhaps TRBD1 (6 bases). Germline V gene lookup returns CDR1 MGHDK and CDR2 SYGVNS. V was cut by 2 bases and J by 7 bases, with 17 bases left in between. The CDR3 is 16 residues long. CDR3 DNA: TGTGCCAGCAGTGAAGGATTTCGGCAGGGGCGTGAAAAACTGTTTTTT. This sequence encodes CASSEGFRQGREKLFF.

This chain connects TRBV14 to TRBJ2-1; 10 positions agree with TRBD2. The CDR3 runs to 15 residues. J lost 6 bases, V lost 3 bases, and 5 bases had no gene match. Germline V CDR1 and CDR2: SGHDN, FVKESK. Written as DNA, the CDR3 is TGTGCCAGCAGCCAGTTCCCTAGCGGGGGCAATGAGCAGTTCTTC. It is translated as CASSQFPSGGNEQFF.

This clone was recorded a few times. The chain couples TRBV19 to TRBJ2-2, with D perhaps TRBD1 (6 bases). Germline CDR1 and CDR2: LNHDA and SQIVND (reference sequence). This CDR3 is built from 14 residues. V was shortened by 4 bases and J by 5 bases, with 11 bases between the two germline ends. The CDR3 region is CASSRQERTGELFF. The CDR3, as DNA: TGTGCCAGTAGTAGACAGGAAAGAACCGGGGAGCTGTTTTTT.

J is TRBJ2-5 and V is TRBV12-3 or TRBV12-4, with a tentative D call TRBD1 (6 bases). V lost 9 bases, J lost 1 base, and 12 bases lay in between. The CDR3 covers 13 residues. The CDR3 protein is CASQQGFQETQYF. In DNA form, the CDR3 reads TGTGCCAGTCAACAGGGTTTCCAAGAGACCCAGTACTTC.

The chain employs TRBV27 and TRBJ1-1; D is possibly TRBD1 (6 bases). Germline V gene data show CDR1 as MNHEY and CDR2 as SMNVEV (reference sequence). This CDR3 spans 14 amino acids. V dropped 5 bases and J dropped 3 bases, with 13 bases sitting between them. This CDR3 is CASSVDRQHTEAFF. For the CDR3, the DNA is TGTGCCAGCAGTGTTGACAGGCAACACACTGAAGCTTTCTTT.

There are a few counts of this clone. This chain links TRBV30 with TRBJ1-1; D may be TRBD1 (6 bases). The length of the CDR3 is 14 residues. Trimming took off 5 bases at V and 11 bases at J, with 24 bases between the two ends. Germline CDR1 is GTSNPN and CDR2 is SVGIG (reference sequence). Here the CDR3 reads CAWAPAGQSFGAFF. CDR3 coding DNA: TGTGCCTGGGCCCCAGCCGGACAGTCTTTCGGGGCTTTCTTT.

The rearrangement links TRBV27 to TRBJ2-7, with 10 positions matching TRBD2. CDR3 length equals 15 residues. J lost 3 bases, V lost 4 bases, and 6 bases had no gene match. Germline V gene data show CDR1 as MNHEY and CDR2 as SMNVEV (reference sequence). This CDR3 is CASSSPSGRLYEQYF. DNA for the CDR3: TGTGCCAGCAGTTCGCCTAGCGGGAGACTCTACGAGCAGTACTTC.

The J gene is TRBJ2-5, the V gene TRBV7-3; 9 bases map to TRBD1. Germline lookup yields CDR1 SGHTA and CDR2 FQGTGA. V trimming: 2 bases; J trimming: 5 bases; junction bases outside the gene matches: 3. The CDR3 is 14 amino acids. DNA of the CDR3: TGTGCCAGCAGCTTATCCGGACAGGGGGAGACCCAGTACTTC. Translating gives CASSLSGQGETQYF.

The rearrangement links TRBV27 to TRBJ2-6, with 7 positions matching TRBD1. CDR3 length equals 18 residues. Germline assignment: CDR1 MNHEY and CDR2 SMNVEV (reference sequence). V lost 6 bases and J lost 2; bases outside the gene matches: 13. CDR3 amino acids: CASRAPYRGPPGANVLTF. The CDR3 nucleotides read TGTGCCAGCAGGGCTCCTTACAGGGGCCCTCCTGGGGCCAACGTCCTGACTTTC.

V usage is TRBV6-6 and J usage is TRBJ2-5, with D possibly matching TRBD2 (6 bases). CDR1 MNHNY and CDR2 SVGAGI come from the germline V gene (reference sequence). The CDR3 length is 13 residues. V dropped 11 bases and J dropped 2 bases, with 15 bases sitting between them. CDR3 protein: CAGRTNEQETQYF. The CDR3 bases are TGTGCCGGACGGACTAACGAACAAGAGACCCAGTACTTC.

The V and J genes are TRBV30 and TRBJ1-1; D remains ambiguous. V was shortened by 0 bases and J by 1 base, with 9 bases between the two germline ends. The CDR3 length is 14 residues. In germline, CDR1 is GTSNPN, CDR2 SVGIG (reference sequence). As DNA, the CDR3 is TGTGCCTGGAGTGTAGGAGGAGGGAACACTGAAGCTTTCTTT. It encodes CAWSVGGGNTEAFF.

The chain is built from TRBV2 and TRBJ2-3; D is perhaps TRBD2 (6 bases). Germline V gives CDR1 SNHLY, CDR2 FYNNEI. Trimming pared 9 bases from V and 1 base from J, leaving 17 bases between. CDR3 length: 15 amino acids. The CDR3 region is CARRRDGGGTDTQYF. In nucleotides, the CDR3 is TGTGCCAGACGTAGGGACGGGGGTGGCACAGATACGCAGTATTTT.

This chain connects TRBV21-1 to TRBJ2-7; TRBD1 is taken as the D call from the table, unchecked against the DNA. TRBV21-1 is assigned pseudogene status. This CDR3 is 15 amino acids long. The CDR3, as DNA: TGTGCCAGCAGCGCCCAGGTTTCCTACCACTACGAGCAGTACTTC. It is translated as CASSAQVSYHYEQYF.

This clone was seen a handful of times. This sequence joins TRBV29-1 and TRBJ2-7; no reliable D call. V was cut by 0 bases and J by 1 base, with 4 bases left in between. CDR1 is SQVTM, CDR2 ANQGSEA, per germline. This CDR3 comprises 12 residues. The CDR3 DNA follows: TGCAGCGTTGAAGACAGGTCCTACGAGCAGTACTTC. It codes for CSVEDRSYEQYF.

The chain combines TRBV5-1 with TRBJ1-5; 10 nucleotides match TRBD1. This CDR3 is built from 14 residues. Trimming took 4 bases from V and 6 from J; bases not matched to a gene: 4. Germline values: CDR1 SGHRS, CDR2 YFSETQ. CDR3 in amino acids: CASSPTGGVQPQHF. CDR3 in DNA: TGCGCCAGCAGCCCGACAGGGGGCGTTCAGCCCCAGCATTTT.

To note about this clone: This CDR3 is also generated by other DNA sequences in the sample. V gene TRBV19 combines with J gene TRBJ2-7; 7 positions agree with TRBD2. This CDR3 region has 13 residues. V dropped 2 bases and J dropped 3; count of bases not matched to a gene: 1. Per the germline V gene, CDR1 is LNHDA and CDR2 is SQIVND (reference sequence). The CDR3 region has the DNA TGTGCCAGTAGTATACCGGGAGGCTACGAGCAGTACTTC. Protein product: CASSIPGGYEQYF.

The chain couples TRBV5-5 to TRBJ1-5; 8 nucleotides line up with TRBD1. The J segment lost 1 base and the V segment lost 4 bases, leaving 7 bases of the junction unmatched. CDR3 length equals 16 residues. Germline-derived CDR1 and CDR2 are SGHKS and YYEKEE (reference sequence). CDR3 DNA sequence: TGTGCCAGCAGCGTAATGACAGGGGAGAGCAATCAGCCCCAGCATTTT. Amino acids: CASSVMTGESNQPQHF.

CDR3 sequence: CASSLAGQIWTKNIQYF. The CDR3 bases are TGTGCCAGCAGCTTGGCCGGGCAGATTTGGACAAAAAACATTCAGTACTTC. This chain links TRBV5-6 with TRBJ2-4; the D gene is possibly TRBD1 (5 bases). V was clipped by 0 bases and J by 4 bases, with 17 bases between them. Germline V gene sequence: CDR1 SGHDT, CDR2 YYEEEE. The CDR3 has 17 residues.

The genes are TRBV11-2 and TRBJ2-1, with 12 bases fitting TRBD2. The CDR3 has 15 amino acids. Germline trimming cut 2 bases from V and 7 bases from J; bases unmatched to any gene: 3. The germline V gene has CDR1 SGHAT and CDR2 FQNNGV. CDR3 sequence: CASSLLAGGTNEQFF. The CDR3 nucleotides read TGTGCCAGCAGCTTACTAGCGGGGGGGACGAATGAGCAGTTCTTC.

For the CDR3, the DNA is TGTGCCAGCAGCAAACCGGGACAACACGGTACTGAAGCTTTCTTT. Translating gives CASSKPGQHGTEAFF. The chain carries TRBV5-6 and TRBJ1-1; maybe TRBD1 (6 bases). The V gene lost 4 bases and the J gene lost 5 bases, with 18 bases spanning the gap. Germline CDR1 is SGHDT and CDR2 is YYEEEE. The CDR3 length is 15 residues.

This chain links TRBV19 with TRBJ1-5; D is perhaps TRBD1 (6 bases). V was shortened by 5 bases and J by 1 base, with 15 bases between the two germline ends. This CDR3 region has 16 residues. Germline loops: CDR1 LNHDA, CDR2 SQIVND (reference sequence). The CDR3 region has the DNA TGTGCCAGTAGTGGCGCCAGGGGTGGCAGCAATCAGCCCCAGCATTTT. Translating gives CASSGARGGSNQPQHF.

The chain joins TRBV6-6 to TRBJ2-1; 7 bases are shared with TRBD2. The germline V gene has CDR1 MNHNY and CDR2 SVGAGI (reference sequence). Unmatched junction bases numbered 11, after V lost 2 bases and J lost 7 bases. The CDR3 spans 16 residues. The CDR3 region is CASSYPLADRGNEQFF. For the CDR3, the DNA is TGTGCCAGCAGTTACCCCCTAGCGGACCGGGGGAATGAGCAGTTCTTC.

The V call is TRBV30, the J call TRBJ1-3, with D possibly TRBD1 on 5 matching bases. The CDR3 runs 13 residues. With 0 bases removed from V and 4 bases from J, the gap between germline ends came to 7 bases. Per the germline V gene, CDR1 is GTSNPN and CDR2 is SVGIG (reference sequence). The CDR3 DNA sequence: TGTGCCTGGAGTGTGGGGGGAGGAAACACCATATATTTT. Its protein is CAWSVGGGNTIYF.

The chain uses TRBV5-1 and TRBJ2-7, with D perhaps matching TRBD1 (5 bases). V lost 4 bases to trimming and J lost 3 bases, with 14 bases between them. The V gene's germline CDR1 is SGHRS and CDR2 YFSETQ. The CDR3 has 14 residues. DNA for the CDR3: TGCGCCAGCAGCCCGGCGTTGGGGCACTACGAGCAGTACTTC. Translation: CASSPALGHYEQYF.

This clone was seen once. J is TRBJ1-3 and V is TRBV2; the D gene is possibly TRBD1 (5 bases). CDR1 and CDR2 from the germline V gene are SNHLY and FYNNEI. The V end lost 5 bases, the J end lost 2 bases, and 10 bases lay between the germline ends. The CDR3 consists of 14 residues. CDR3 coding DNA: TGTGCCAGCAGTCTAGACAGAACTGGAAACACCATATATTTT. Translating gives CASSLDRTGNTIYF.

The rearrangement links TRBV5-1 to TRBJ1-1; D not certain. V lost 1 base and J 2 bases, leaving 9 bases between the germline ends. CDR3 length equals 14 residues. Germline-derived CDR1 and CDR2 are SGHRS and YFSETQ. The CDR3, as DNA: TGCGCCAGCAGCTTGCTTACATTTAACACTGAAGCTTTCTTT. Translation: CASSLLTFNTEAFF. The variable domain in full, completed from reference TRBV5-1 and TRBJ1-1, reads KAGVTQTPRYLIKTRGQQVTLSCSPISGHRSVSWYQQTPGQGLQFLFEYFSETQRNKGNFPGRFSGRQFSNSRSEMNVSTLELGDSALYLCASSLLTFNTEAFFGQGTRLTVV.

The CDR3 is CASSASLSNEQFF. As DNA, the CDR3 is TGTGCCAGTAGTGCCTCGCTTAGTAATGAGCAGTTCTTC. The chain links TRBV19 to TRBJ2-1; no reliable D call. This CDR3 has 13 amino acids. The germline V gene encodes CDR1 LNHDA and CDR2 SQIVND (reference sequence). The V end was cut by 5 bases, the J end by 7 bases, with 12 bases between.

This chain uses TRBV24-1 with TRBJ1-1; 7 bases line up with TRBD1. Losses at the gene ends were 4 bases for V and 5 bases for J; bases not matched to a gene: 18. CDR3 length equals 18 residues. Germline CDR1 reads KGHDR; CDR2 reads SFDVKD. The CDR3: CATSEPPRAGGVRTEAFF. CDR3 DNA: TGTGCCACCAGTGAGCCCCCTCGGGCAGGGGGTGTACGGACTGAAGCTTTCTTT.

The chain links TRBV7-9 to TRBJ2-1, with 9 bases aligning to TRBD1. With V trimmed by 5 bases and J by 6 bases, 8 bases remained unmatched. Germline CDR1 SEHNR, CDR2 FQNEAQ (reference sequence). This CDR3 is built from 15 residues. The CDR3: CASSPQGTGINEQFF. The CDR3 DNA reads as TGTGCCAGCAGCCCCCAGGGGACAGGGATCAATGAGCAGTTCTTC.